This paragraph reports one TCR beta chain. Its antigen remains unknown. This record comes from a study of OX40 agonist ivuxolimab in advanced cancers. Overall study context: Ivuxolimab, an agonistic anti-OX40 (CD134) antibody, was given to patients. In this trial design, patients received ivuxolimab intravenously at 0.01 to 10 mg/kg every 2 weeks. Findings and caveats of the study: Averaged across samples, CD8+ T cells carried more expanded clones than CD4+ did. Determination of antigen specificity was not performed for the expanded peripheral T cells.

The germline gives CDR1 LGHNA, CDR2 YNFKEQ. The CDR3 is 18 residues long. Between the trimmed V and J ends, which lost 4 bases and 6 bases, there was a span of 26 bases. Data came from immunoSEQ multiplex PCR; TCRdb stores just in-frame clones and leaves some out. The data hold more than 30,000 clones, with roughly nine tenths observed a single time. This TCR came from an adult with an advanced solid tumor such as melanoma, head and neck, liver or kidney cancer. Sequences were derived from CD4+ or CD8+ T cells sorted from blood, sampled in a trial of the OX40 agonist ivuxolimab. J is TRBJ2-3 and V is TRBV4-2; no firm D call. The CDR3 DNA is TGTGCCAGCAGCCGAGAAAAGTCGGGTGTGGGTGGTTGGGATACGCAGTATTTT. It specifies CASSREKSGVGGWDTQYF.